The 25 T cell receptor beta chains in this list originate from one sample, sequenced in a study of T cells in Graves' hyperthyroidism and ophthalmopathy. RNA transcripts served as the template for amplifying TCR beta CDR3 regions. The HTBI primer set served for first-round RT-PCR of the TCR CDR3. TCRdb reprocessed the multiplex PCR reads via MiXCR and lists one record per CDR3 protein. The sample holds about 380,000 distinct CDR3 sequences, roughly 20% seen once. Sequenced material: blood. The receptors come from a man younger than 35 with Graves' ophthalmopathy.

This clonotype was observed many times. The chain is built from TRBV6-6 and TRBJ2-5; D possibly uses TRBD1 or TRBD2 (5 bases each). This CDR3 contains 14 residues. The germline V gene has CDR1 MNHNY and CDR2 SVGAGI (reference sequence). V gave up 0 bases and J gave up 5 bases, with 10 bases separating them. The CDR3 sequence is CASSYSQGGETQYF. CDR3 in DNA: TGTGCCAGCAGTTACTCCCAGGGCGGGGAGACCCAGTACTTC.

With regard to this clonotype: A much larger clone lies a single base off, so this may be a read error. This sequence joins TRBV29-1 and TRBJ1-4; D is unclear. V shed 4 bases and J shed 4 bases, with 10 bases lying between them. The CDR3 consists of 13 residues. Germline CDR1 SQVTM, CDR2 ANQGSEA. DNA for the CDR3: TGCAGCGTTGGGGCAGCCCTTAATGAAAAACTGTTTTTT. It yields the protein CSVGAALNEKLFF.

This clonotype has more than one count but fewer than ten. V and J are TRBV6-1 and TRBJ2-1, with 9 bases lining up with TRBD1. V shed 6 bases and J 8 bases; nucleotides not matched to a gene: 8. Germline CDR1 is MNHNS and CDR2 is SASEGT. There are 14 residues in the CDR3. The CDR3 coding sequence is TGTGCCAGCAGCTCAGCGGACAGGGGATATGAGCAGTTCTTC. As protein: CASSSADRGYEQFF.

At least ten counts were recorded for this clonotype. This chain uses TRBV7-9 with TRBJ2-7; D is unclear. CDR3 length: 12 residues. CDR1 is SEHNR, CDR2 FQNEAQ, per germline (reference sequence). V was pared by 1 base and J by 6 bases, with 7 bases between. This CDR3 is CASSLGKVEQYF. Written as DNA, the CDR3 is TGTGCCAGCAGCTTAGGGAAGGTCGAGCAGTACTTC.

This clonotype was seen a few times. This could be a read error, since a much larger clone is one nucleotide away. This CDR3 reads CASSEWVVRQDHGYTF. Here the CDR3 DNA reads TGTGCCAGCAGTGAATGGGTCGTGCGCCAGGACCATGGCTACACCTTC. The chain joins TRBV6-1 to TRBJ1-2; D ambiguous. Germline loops: CDR1 MNHNS, CDR2 SASEGT. The germline V and J ends were trimmed by 2 bases and 6 bases, with 19 bases remaining between them. The CDR3 spans 16 residues.

Ten or more counts support this clonotype. This chain connects TRBV10-3 to TRBJ2-7; D may match TRBD1 or TRBD2 (6 bases each). V shed 4 bases and J shed 6 bases, with 13 bases lying between them. The germline V gene encodes CDR1 ENHRY and CDR2 SYGVKD. The CDR3 is 13 amino acids. The CDR3 loop reads CAISGLQGGEQYF. Written as DNA, the CDR3 is TGTGCCATCAGTGGATTACAGGGAGGCGAGCAGTACTTC.

This clonotype was seen many times. The rearrangement uses TRBV27 and TRBJ2-7; TRBD1 aligns across 7 bases. J gave up 4 bases and V 2 bases, and 11 bases lay outside the gene matches. The V gene's germline CDR1 is MNHEY and CDR2 SMNVEV (reference sequence). The CDR3 consists of 16 residues. For the CDR3, the DNA is TGTGCCAGCAGTTTAGGGAAACAGGGGATCTCGTACGAGCAGTACTTC. It is translated as CASSLGKQGISYEQYF.

Points on this clonotype: Being one base from a much bigger clone, this may be a read error. The CDR3 DNA is TGTGTCAGCAGCTTAGACTTGTCCCTTTACACCTTC. It translates to CVSSLDLSLYTF. The chain recombines TRBV11-2 with TRBJ1-2; D remains unclear. This CDR3 is 12 amino acids long. Germline CDR1 and CDR2: SGHAT and FQNNGV.

This clonotype was seen repeatedly, ten times or more. The chain links TRBV6-1 to TRBJ1-5; no firm D call. Trimming took off 8 bases at V and 3 bases at J, with 11 bases between the two ends. Germline V CDR1 and CDR2: MNHNS, SASEGT. The CDR3 extends over 13 amino acids. The CDR3 here is CASPRRHNQPQHF. CDR3 sequence (DNA): TGTGCCAGCCCCAGGCGTCACAATCAGCCCCAGCATTTT.

The sample holds many counts of this clonotype. The chain carries TRBV6-1 and TRBJ1-5, with D possibly being TRBD1 (5 bases). The CDR3 sequence is 13 residues long. Between the trimmed V and J ends, which lost 2 bases and 4 bases, there was a span of 6 bases. Germline V gene sequence: CDR1 MNHNS, CDR2 SASEGT. This CDR3 reads CASSERGNQPQHF. Written as DNA, the CDR3 is TGTGCCAGCAGTGAAAGGGGAAATCAGCCCCAGCATTTT.

This clonotype was seen a handful of times. V and J are TRBV6-2 or TRBV6-3 and TRBJ2-7; TRBD2 agrees at 10 bases. V trimming: 4 bases; J trimming: 3 bases; junction bases outside the gene matches: 6. CDR3 length: 15 residues. CDR1 is MNHEY and CDR2 is SVGEGT in the germline V gene. CDR3 DNA sequence: TGTGCCAGCAGTTCGAGGACTAGCGGCAACTACGAGCAGTACTTC. Translating it yields CASSSRTSGNYEQYF.

This clonotype has only a few counts. A read error may account for a junction end that differs from germline. The chain recombines TRBV6-1 with TRBJ1-1, with D tentatively TRBD1 (5 bases). The CDR3 has 15 residues. Germline V gives CDR1 MNHNS, CDR2 SASEGT. The CDR3 region is CASNEVWGMNTEAFF. In nucleotides, the CDR3 is TGTGCCAGCAATGAAGTGTGGGGGATGAACACTGAAGCTTTCTTT.

The J gene is TRBJ2-1, the V gene TRBV9; 7 nucleotides agree with TRBD2. V was clipped by 4 bases and J by 6 bases; unmatched bases: 13. Germline V lookup: CDR1 SGDLS, CDR2 YYNGEE. The CDR3 covers 16 residues. CDR3 protein: CASSTRGEGVGNEQFF. CDR3 DNA: TGTGCCAGCAGCACGCGCGGGGAGGGAGTCGGCAATGAGCAGTTCTTC.

A few counts support this clonotype. The chain uses TRBV9 and TRBJ1-3; perhaps TRBD1 as D (5 bases). Trimming cost V 3 bases and J 0 bases, with 10 bases left between them. There are 15 residues in the CDR3. Germline V CDR1 and CDR2: SGDLS, YYNGEE. The CDR3 DNA reads as TGTGCCAGCAGCGCCCCAGGGAGCTCTGGAAACACCATATATTTT. Its translation is CASSAPGSSGNTIYF.

Comment on this clonotype: This could be a read error, since a much larger clone is one nucleotide away. The chain has TRBV16 and TRBJ1-4; D ambiguous. CDR1 and CDR2 (germline): KGHSY, FQNENV. This CDR3 is 13 amino acids long. The CDR3 region is CAGSQGINEKLFF. The CDR3 bases are TGTGCCGGCAGCCAAGGGATCAATGAAAAACTGTTTTTT.

The rearrangement joins TRBV6-1 to TRBJ2-7; 10 nucleotides match TRBD2. This CDR3 is built from 15 residues. Germline lookup yields CDR1 MNHNS and CDR2 SASEGT. V lost 4 bases, J lost 7 bases, and 10 bases stayed unmatched. The CDR3 coding sequence is TGTGCCAGCAGTGGGGGGGTTAGCGGGAGGACTGAGCAGTACTTC. Translated, it gives CASSGGVSGRTEQYF.

This clonotype has ten or more counts. The V gene is TRBV28, the J gene TRBJ1-1; D call uncertain. CDR3 length equals 15 residues. V shed 8 bases and J shed 2 bases, with 18 bases lying between them. CDR1 is MDHEN, CDR2 SYDVKM, per germline. The CDR3 spells CASALTTEFNTEAFF. The CDR3 DNA follows: TGTGCCAGCGCCCTGACAACTGAATTTAACACTGAAGCTTTCTTT.

This clonotype was seen a handful of times. The V and J genes are TRBV18 and TRBJ2-1, with 7 bases identical to TRBD1. Losses at the gene ends were 2 bases for V and 2 bases for J; bases not matched to a gene: 3. CDR1 and CDR2 (germline): KGHSH, LQKENI. The CDR3 runs 15 residues. CDR3 sequence (DNA): TGTGCCAGCTCACCAGAAGGGGGCCCCTACAATGAGCAGTTCTTC. Encoded protein: CASSPEGGPYNEQFF.

This clonotype was found many times. The rearrangement uses TRBV12-3 or TRBV12-4 and TRBJ2-4; 8 nucleotides agree with TRBD1. V was clipped by 6 bases and J by 3 bases; unmatched bases: 4. The CDR3 runs 14 residues. CDR3 loop: CASRPTGGKNIQYF. The CDR3, as DNA: TGTGCCAGCAGACCCACAGGGGGCAAAAACATTCAGTACTTC.

The chain carries TRBV6-9 and TRBJ2-5; 13 bases are a match to TRBD2. CDR1 and CDR2 from the germline V gene are MNHGY and SVAAGI. Trimming took 6 bases from V and 3 from J; bases not matched to a gene: 7. The CDR3 sequence is 16 residues long. Here the CDR3 DNA reads TGTGCCAGCAGCTCCGGTGGGACTAGCGGGGAAGAGACCCAGTACTTC. This sequence encodes CASSSGGTSGEETQYF.

This clonotype was recorded many times. The chain joins TRBV7-9 to TRBJ2-1; 7 positions agree with TRBD2. CDR1 and CDR2 (germline): SEHNR, FQNEAQ (reference sequence). CDR3 length: 14 residues. Trimming took 5 bases from V and 10 from J; bases not matched to a gene: 11. CDR3 in amino acids: CASSPTRTGGEQFF. CDR3 bases: TGTGCCAGCAGCCCAACCCGGACGGGGGGAGAGCAGTTCTTC.

This clonotype occurred many times. V is TRBV9 and J is TRBJ1-1; D remains ambiguous. The CDR3 loop spans 13 amino acids. Germline assignment: CDR1 SGDLS and CDR2 YYNGEE. V gave up 0 bases and J gave up 6 bases, with 9 bases separating them. CDR3: CASSVAPDAEAFF. In DNA, the CDR3 is TGTGCCAGCAGCGTAGCTCCGGACGCTGAAGCTTTCTTT.

This clonotype was counted only a few times. The V call is TRBV29-1, the J call TRBJ2-1; TRBD1 matches 8 bases. CDR3 length: 13 residues. Germline values: CDR1 SQVTM, CDR2 ANQGSEA. After removal of 2 bases from V and 10 bases from J, the junction contained 7 bases not matched to a gene. CDR3 coding DNA: TGCAGCGTTGAATCAGGGGGCGCGGGGGAGCAGTTCTTC. Its protein is CSVESGGAGEQFF.

This clonotype occurred many times. The chain recombines TRBV4-1 with TRBJ2-7, with 7 nucleotides matching TRBD1. This CDR3 contains 14 residues. V was pared by 7 bases and J by 1 base, with 7 bases of the junction left unmatched. Per germline, CDR1 MGHRA and CDR2 YSYEKL. The CDR3 loop reads CASTPDRESYEQYF. The CDR3 DNA is TGCGCCAGCACGCCAGACAGGGAATCCTACGAGCAGTACTTC.

This chain connects TRBV5-1 to TRBJ2-3; D unclear. The length of the CDR3 is 14 residues. V was shortened by 0 bases and J by 6 bases, with 11 bases between the two germline ends. Germline V gene sequence: CDR1 SGHRS, CDR2 YFSETQ. CDR3 bases: TGCGCCAGCAGCTTGGCGCCCCAGAAGGATACGCAGTATTTT. This sequence encodes CASSLAPQKDTQYF.